This T cell receptor (beta chain) was found in a study of identical twins' blood T cells. Notes on the study in general: Abundant TCRbeta CDR3s overlapped more between twins than with unrelated donors.

This clonotype showed up just a few times. Its antigen is currently unknown. The ends were cut back, 3 bases at V and 7 bases at J, with 14 bases in the middle. The CDR3 runs to 14 residues. Germline V gene lookup returns CDR1 LNHDA and CDR2 SQIVND (reference sequence). Each TCR cDNA library carried sample-specific barcodes on both ends. Authors' data handling: Per-library CDR3 reads ranged about 2 to 4 million; clonotypes, ~100,000 to ~550,000. Using its own MiXCR run on the 5' RACE reads, TCRdb lists one record per CDR3 protein. The V and J calls follow TCRdb's processing rather than the paper's. The sample consists of a few hundred thousand distinct CDR3 sequences, around 30% of them appearing once.

The TCR was taken from a woman between 18 and 49 years old in good health. What was sequenced was PBMCs. V is TRBV19 and J is TRBJ2-3; D is tentatively TRBD1 or TRBD2 (5 bases each). CDR3 sequence: CASSIRDHQNTQYF. The CDR3 coding sequence is TGTGCCAGTAGTATTCGGGACCATCAGAATACGCAGTATTTT. The whole variable domain, remainder taken from reference TRBV19 and TRBJ2-3, is DGGITQSPKYLFRKEGQNVTLSCEQNLNHDAMYWYRQDPGQGLRLIYYSQIVNDFQKGDIAEGYSVSREKKESFPLTVTSAQKNPTAFYLCASSIRDHQNTQYFGPGTRLTVL.